Listed here are 18 T cell receptor beta chains from one sample, sequenced in a study of human T cells and chemical hapten exposure. The time point here: pre-sensitization, week 0. The treatment was: therapeutic diphenylcyclopropenone sensitization with weekly scalp DPC. One entry per CDR3 protein results from TCRdb running MiXCR on the RACE reads. The sample consists of about 51,000 distinct CDR3 sequences, about 9.4% of them appearing once. The sample was whole blood, taken in connection with sensitization to the hapten diphenylcyclopropenone (DPC). The receptors were sampled from a woman in her forties with alopecia areata. Some clones in this sample may be carry-over from other donors' samples.

The sample holds many counts of this clonotype. This rearrangement joins TRBV7-2 to TRBJ2-7, with TRBD1 matching 7 bases. The junction had 13 bases not matched to a gene; V was cut back by 5 bases and J by 0 bases. From germline, CDR1 is SGHTA and CDR2 FQGNSA. CDR3 length: 17 residues. The DNA of the CDR3 is TGTGCCAGCAGCCTCAGCCGACAGGGCCTACACTCCTACGAGCAGTACTTC. As protein: CASSLSRQGLHSYEQYF.

This clonotype was seen ten or more times. V and J are TRBV12-3 or TRBV12-4 and TRBJ2-3; TRBD2 aligns across 9 bases. The CDR3 consists of 15 residues. The V segment lost 4 bases and the J segment 5 bases; nucleotides outside the gene matches: 7. The CDR3 sequence: CASSSRRGGQDTQYF. The DNA of the CDR3 is TGTGCCAGCAGTTCTCGGCGGGGGGGCCAAGATACGCAGTATTTT.

In its sample, this clonotype was seen a few times. V gene TRBV10-3 combines with J gene TRBJ2-7; D is perhaps TRBD1 (5 bases). V shed 11 bases and J shed 3 bases, with 20 bases lying between them. Germline assignment: CDR1 ENHRY and CDR2 SYGVKD. The length of the CDR3 is 14 residues. The CDR3 protein is CAVGAQGSHYEQYF. CDR3 in DNA: TGTGCCGTAGGCGCCCAGGGCAGTCACTACGAGCAGTACTTC.

This clonotype was seen many times. V is TRBV28 and J is TRBJ2-7, with TRBD1 matching 7 bases. The germline V gene encodes CDR1 MDHEN and CDR2 SYDVKM. The J segment lost 3 bases and the V segment lost 4 bases, leaving 0 bases of the junction unmatched. CDR3 length equals 12 residues. DNA of the CDR3: TGTGCCAGCAGTTCAGGGGGCTACGAGCAGTACTTC. This gives the protein CASSSGGYEQYF.

In this sample, this clonotype turned up a few times. The V and J genes are TRBV6-1 and TRBJ1-6; 7 nucleotides agree with TRBD1. The CDR3 loop spans 15 amino acids. V dropped 3 bases and J dropped 6; count of bases not matched to a gene: 5. Germline loops: CDR1 MNHNS, CDR2 SASEGT. CDR3 in amino acids: CASSDRQGGNSPLHF. The CDR3, as DNA: TGTGCCAGCAGTGATAGGCAGGGGGGTAATTCACCCCTCCACTTT.

This clonotype occurred a few times. This rearrangement joins TRBV5-6 to TRBJ1-1; D is unresolved. The CDR3 extends over 15 amino acids. Germline V gives CDR1 SGHDT, CDR2 YYEEEE. Between the trimmed V and J ends, which lost 1 base and 0 bases, there was a span of 10 bases. Written as DNA, the CDR3 is TGTGCCAGCAGCTTGTATGCGGTTATGAACACTGAAGCTTTCTTT. This encodes CASSLYAVMNTEAFF.

Here the CDR3 reads CASSFPATNEKLFF. The CDR3 nucleotides are TGTGCCAGCAGCTTCCCAGCAACTAATGAAAAACTGTTTTTT. The chain recombines TRBV7-9 with TRBJ1-4; D is undetermined. Germline V gene sequence: CDR1 SEHNR, CDR2 FQNEAQ (reference sequence). V was trimmed by 3 bases and J by 0 bases, leaving 5 bases between them. The CDR3 spans 14 residues.

There are many counts of this clonotype. The V call is TRBV7-9, the J call TRBJ2-3; the match to TRBD2 covers 11 bases. Germline V gene sequence: CDR1 SEHNR, CDR2 FQNEAQ (reference sequence). Losses at the gene ends were 5 bases for V and 3 bases for J; bases not matched to a gene: 7. This CDR3 is built from 16 residues. The CDR3 loop is CASSTELAGVTDTQYF. The CDR3 DNA follows: TGTGCCAGCAGCACGGAACTAGCGGGGGTTACAGATACGCAGTATTTT.

This clonotype has a count of ten or more. The chain couples TRBV10-3 to TRBJ2-3; 7 bases are shared with TRBD1. Germline trimming cut 2 bases from V and 3 bases from J; bases unmatched to any gene: 8. CDR1 ENHRY and CDR2 SYGVKD come from the germline V gene. The CDR3 spans 16 residues. The CDR3, as DNA: TGTGCCATCAGTGAGCCCCTAGGGGGCGTAACAGATACGCAGTATTTT. Amino acid sequence: CAISEPLGGVTDTQYF.

The V call is TRBV30, the J call TRBJ1-2, with TRBD1 identical over 9 bases. The CDR3 totals 15 residues. V lost 3 bases, J lost 6 bases, and 11 bases stayed unmatched. The germline gives CDR1 GTSNPN, CDR2 SVGIG (reference sequence). The CDR3 sequence is CAWSGTGQGRNGYTF. CDR3 sequence (DNA): TGTGCCTGGAGCGGAACCGGACAGGGGAGGAATGGCTACACCTTC.

The chain has TRBV5-5 and TRBJ2-6, with D possibly matching TRBD2 (6 bases). The CDR3 is made up of 14 amino acids. Germline CDR1 reads SGHKS; CDR2 reads YYEKEE (reference sequence). V shed 5 bases and J shed 10 bases, with 16 bases lying between them. This CDR3 reads CASSGGSQPNVLTF. CDR3 DNA: TGTGCCAGCAGTGGGGGGTCACAGCCTAACGTCCTGACTTTC.

The chain employs TRBV6-2 or TRBV6-3 and TRBJ1-1, with a weak D call TRBD1 (6 bases). Per the germline V gene, CDR1 is MNHEY and CDR2 is SVGEGT. This CDR3 has 16 amino acids. Trimming removed 4 bases at V and 4 bases at J, with 19 bases between. CDR3 residues: CASSSRITGRTTEAFF. CDR3 in DNA: TGTGCCAGCAGTTCACGTATTACAGGGAGGACCACTGAAGCTTTCTTT.

This clonotype showed up many times. V is TRBV5-1 and J is TRBJ2-7; D is tentatively TRBD1 or TRBD2 (6 bases each). Per the germline V gene, CDR1 is SGHRS and CDR2 is YFSETQ. The CDR3 loop spans 13 amino acids. Trimming cost V 4 bases and J 6 bases, with 14 bases left between them. CDR3 nucleotide sequence: TGCGCCAGCAGCCCGGGGACGGGGGCCGAGCAGTACTTC. Translated: CASSPGTGAEQYF.

Ten or more counts support this clonotype. V is TRBV5-6 and J is TRBJ2-7; the D is unclear. Germline V gene sequence: CDR1 SGHDT, CDR2 YYEEEE. CDR3 size: 14 residues. V was shortened by 0 bases and J by 2 bases, with 9 bases between the two germline ends. The CDR3: CASSLAVAAYEQYF. In DNA, the CDR3 is TGTGCCAGCAGCTTGGCCGTGGCGGCCTACGAGCAGTACTTC.

There are many counts of this clonotype. The V gene is TRBV19, the J gene TRBJ2-5; TRBD2 matches 7 bases. J lost 2 bases, V lost 3 bases, and 6 bases had no gene match. The germline gives CDR1 LNHDA, CDR2 SQIVND (reference sequence). The CDR3 covers 15 residues. This chain's CDR3 is CASSISGTVQETQYF. CDR3 bases: TGTGCCAGTAGTATCAGCGGGACGGTACAAGAGACCCAGTACTTC.

This clonotype was seen at least ten times. The chain carries TRBV28 and TRBJ2-7; D is possibly TRBD2 (5 bases). Per germline, CDR1 MDHEN and CDR2 SYDVKM. Trimming cost V 10 bases and J 1 base, with 14 bases left between them. The CDR3 is 13 residues long. CDR3 sequence (DNA): TGTGCCACCTGCCTCGAGGGATCCTACGAGCAGTACTTC. This translates into CATCLEGSYEQYF.

This clonotype was observed many times. The genes are TRBV7-3 and TRBJ2-3; D not resolved. CDR1 and CDR2 (germline): SGHTA, FQGTGA. The length of the CDR3 is 14 residues. With 2 bases removed from V and 6 bases from J, the gap between germline ends came to 12 bases. CDR3 protein: CASSLRARSDTQYF. In DNA form, the CDR3 reads TGTGCCAGCAGCTTACGGGCACGGTCGGATACGCAGTATTTT.

This clonotype was picked up many times. The rearrangement uses TRBV27 and TRBJ2-3; D ambiguous. CDR1 and CDR2 from the germline V gene are MNHEY and SMNVEV (reference sequence). The CDR3 totals 13 residues. V was shortened by 1 base and J by 4 bases, with 6 bases between the two germline ends. DNA of the CDR3: TGTGCCAGCAGTTTATGGCCGGCAGATACGCAGTATTTT. Translation gives CASSLWPADTQYF.